This T cell receptor beta chain was sequenced for a study of cytomegalovirus exposure and HLA in healthy donors (TCRdb year 2017). Notes on the research overall: According to an earlier analysis of 587 of the donors, 150 million to 200 million T cells yielded some 120 million unique TCR beta sequences and approximately 280 Gb of sequence data. Of the approximately 400 genotyped donors, roughly 80% were placed in the genetic ancestry cluster associated with self-reported Caucasian donors. The T cell repertoires of under 750 subjects were profiled by immunosequencing and related to cytomegalovirus serostatus. A later analysis re-analyzed previously published TCR beta repertoires from about 730 donors and added high-resolution HLA genotyping to study TCR occurrence patterns. An early release covering about 600 HLA-typed donors comprised around 300 gigabases of sequencing data and 85 million or so unique TCR sequences. The study aimed to test whether signatures of past pathogen exposure could be identified by cataloging public T cell receptors. Donor age, sex, ethnicity and CMV serostatus were compiled together with the repertoire data. Because of strong linkage in the cohort, roughly five DR-DQ haplotypes were treated as single units for association and clustering. In an earlier analysis of 500 to 650 of the donors, high-throughput TCR beta sequencing was used to judge whether each TCR beta V gene segment behaved as functional or pseudogenic. On average, around 240,000 unique TCR beta nucleotide sequences were sequenced per donor among some 420 genotyped donors of the cohort, with roughly 18% of those sequences being non-productive. HLA typing included class I and class II loci at four-digit resolution. Every repertoire in the discovery cohort had been generated on one and the same sequencing platform. The number of typed donors differed by locus: about 620-630 for A, B, C, DRB1 and DQB1; approximately 540 for DQA1; fewer than 610 for DPA1; and 400 to 480 for DPB1. Rather than drawing on any new phenotypic data, the later analysis identified candidate immune exposures from TCR beta sequences and the way those sequences occurred across donors. Genome-wide SNP genotypes for about 65% of the roughly 670 donors were used in a later genetic analysis, which treated that subset as a discovery cohort. To predict cytomegalovirus infection status, the study combined high-throughput TCR immunosequencing, statistical association of individual TCRs with disease status, and machine learning. A separate validation cohort of 100 to 150 different subjects was used in addition to the roughly 700-subject first cohort. Beyond this particular receptor, the publication reports: Immune exposure information for the cohort was limited to CMV serostatus. When HLA alleles, especially DR and DQ, strongly co-occurred, TCR associations were difficult to assign to individual alleles. Because counts were too low, seventeen rarely observed V segments, including chromosome 9 orphons, were excluded from the earlier analysis of under 650 of the donors. A cluster of highly shared sequence variants was judged likely to represent a technical artifact of the sequencing pipeline. Roughly uniform sequencing depth across donors was assumed in presence/absence analyses, although this assumption may not hold. The classifier was reported to diagnose cytomegalovirus status with high specificity and sensitivity in both the original cohort and the validation cohort. A further reported finding was that TCR beta sequences accurately predicted the HLA-A and HLA-B alleles for most subjects in the first cohort. The study listed 164 TCR beta chains as associated with cytomegalovirus. According to the authors, the approach could potentially be generalized to other disease states and immunological phenotypes. The 87-base-pair reads could not distinguish some IMGT-functional V segments, including TRBV6-2 and TRBV6-3, so those segments were excluded. V-gene and J-gene trimming of TCR beta chains was associated with a missense DCLRE1C variant in a later genetic analysis, and the association was replicated in an independent cohort. In a later analysis, around 17,000 TCR beta sequences were associated with specific HLA alleles at a false discovery rate of 0.05. While some public TCRs were present in many individuals, most TCR sequences turned up only very rarely across donors. Linkage disequilibrium might explain the correlated functional status among segregating V segments, but an unknown experimental factor could not be ruled out. According to a later analysis, TCR association rates differed among HLA loci, with DRB1 alleles showing the most associated TCRs and HLA-C alleles showing the fewest. HLA typing was unavailable for some donors at each locus, so association tests used only the typed subset. In vitro tests confirmed that a few of the cytomegalovirus-associated TCR beta chains recognize cytomegalovirus antigens. Broadly in line with IMGT annotations, most TCR beta V segments showed up in productive rearrangements about 90% or about 30% of the time in an earlier analysis of 587 of the donors. A later analysis found that most CMV-associated TCR beta chains appeared HLA-restricted, with HLA associations seemingly driven largely by CMV exposure. This cohort had only TCR beta chains sequenced, and the lack of alpha or paired-chain data limited which features could be detected. According to a later analysis, parvovirus B19, influenza, CMV and Epstein-Barr virus appeared linked to several top co-occurrence clusters. A later genetic analysis reported fewer N-insertions in productive TCRs among donors in an Asian-associated ancestry cluster than the approximately 700-donor mean. In a later analysis, HLA-associated TCR beta chains were found to be more clonally expanded and to have lower generation probabilities than equally common non-associated chains.

In total, approximately 690 healthy bone marrow donors made up the cohort. All cohort members were sampled while nominally healthy, although unrecorded immune exposures were likely present. CMV serostatus was positive for about 300 and negative for 352 of the 666 cohort members, and was not recorded for this donor. Every donor gave a peripheral blood sample, and the peripheral blood mononuclear cells from that sample were used for TCR beta sequencing. The Qiagen DNeasy Blood Extraction Kit was used to extract genomic DNA from the blood cell samples. Library construction relied on the immunoSEQ multiplex PCR assay. The multiplex PCR relied on a mix of 60 forward primers for TCR Vbeta segments and 13 reverse primers for TCR Jbeta segments. The CDR3 region of rearranged TCR beta genes was amplified from genomic DNA by a multiplex PCR assay. Amplified TCR beta libraries were sequenced as 87-base-pair reads on the Illumina HiSeq System. The original pipeline was this. A later analysis tallied roughly 76 million unique TCR beta chains across the 640 or so repertoires, and about 12 million of those chains were shared by two or more donors. Raw reads were error-corrected and collapsed into unique sequences by a nearest-neighbor algorithm in which closely related sequences were merged to remove PCR and sequencing errors. CDR3 sequences were aligned to IMGT reference sequences to assign V, D and J gene segments. For a sequence to be retained, at least a six-nucleotide match to both a V gene segment and a J gene segment was required. A rearrangement was called productive if the CDR3 had no stop codons and remained in frame with V and J, and every other rearrangement was called non-productive. CDR3 was defined by IMGT convention, running from the second conserved V-encoded cysteine to the conserved J-encoded phenylalanine. The earlier analysis of a few hundred of the donors excluded sequences that lacked an unambiguous match to a single V gene segment. An earlier analysis of 587 of the donors classified V segments as functional when productive rearrangements were above 56.7% and as segregating when the standard deviation between donors was above 5%. A statistical classification framework was built to diagnose cytomegalovirus status from the catalog of TCR beta chain sequences. In a later analysis, V and J genes were assigned by comparing TCR nucleotide sequences against IMGT/GENE-DB human TR gene sequences. A later analysis assigned CDR3 sequences and most-parsimonious VDJ recombination scenarios with the TCRdist pipeline. In a later analysis, each TCR beta chain was defined by its CDR3 amino acid sequence together with its V-gene family, and reads without a unique V-gene family were excluded. In a later analysis, nearly 600 highly shared, low-generation-probability nucleotide sequences were removed to address suspected cross-contamination and a sequencing artifact. In a later analysis, a clonal expansion index was calculated for each public chain from normalized within-repertoire ranks of inferred template counts. Generation probabilities in a later analysis came from a VDJ recombination model fitted to out-of-frame rearrangements, and those results were checked against IGoR. In a later analysis, TCR-TCR, TCR-HLA and TCR-CMV co-occurrence was scored with hypergeometric tests, and a repertoire-size bias correction was applied to TCR pairs. In a later analysis, false discovery rates were estimated by permuting HLA or CMV assignments 20 times. In a later analysis, co-occurring TCRs were grouped using DBSCAN, and TCRdist sequence similarity was added for clustering within HLA-allele-positive subsets. For co-occurrence clustering, repertoires with fewer than 30,000 or more than 120,000 public chains were excluded, along with roughly 5 repertoires with anomalous nucleotide sharing. Here the immuneACCESS table is served through TCRdb, limited to in-frame sequences with V and J called. Missing clones are a known gap in these copies; in checked studies unresolved V genes cover under half, and the rest lacks a known reason. V and J calls and clone size come straight from that table; D and trimming were deduced from the DNA. For this sample there are approximately 91,000 clones; 60% to 65% appear just once. Roughly 2.5% of the sample is taken by the ten largest.

Per the germline V gene, LGHNA is the CDR1 and YNFKEQ is the CDR2. V loses 5 bases, J loses 3 bases, and the germline ends lie 16 bases apart. CDR3 length: 15 amino acids, cysteine to phenylalanine. Of the read, only the CDR3 DNA is kept; its 45 bases are in frame from base 1. This clone was found a few times. It lacks a known antigen. No clone much larger than this one lies a single base away; base qualities are absent. This TCR came from a human donor in good health. The V and J segments used are TRBV4-2 and TRBJ1-1; the D region possibly corresponds to TRBD1 (6 bases align). The specimen was PBMCs. The CDR3: CASSKTGGWDTEAFF. The nucleotides read TGTGCCAGCAGCAAGACAGGCGGGTGGGACACTGAAGCTTTCTTT.